The rows below give T cell receptor beta chains drawn from one sample of a study of cytomegalovirus exposure and HLA in healthy donors. The repertoire was sequenced with immunoSEQ multiplex PCR; TCRdb's copy has only in-frame clones and lacks some. The sample has about 240,000 clones, approximately 84% seen once. Material for sequencing was PBMCs. The receptor set was obtained from a woman in her 30s in good health and CMV-seropositive. Both conserved end residues are part of each CDR3. D genes are given only for firm matches.

v_call	j_call	d_call	cdr3_aa
TRBV27	TRBJ1-2	TRBD1	CASSLYRGLNYGYTF
TRBV30	TRBJ2-5	TRBD2	CAWKLGTSDQETQYF
TRBV5-1	TRBJ2-1	TRBD2	CASSRGLAGSYYNEQFF
TRBV29-1	TRBJ1-1	-	CSVEEANTEAFF
TRBV5-1	TRBJ2-2	TRBD1	CASKGQDTGELFF
TRBV5-1	TRBJ2-5	-	CASSRELETQYF
TRBV6-6	TRBJ1-5	-	CASSYGQSNQPQHF
TRBV27	TRBJ2-7	-	CASSLSRGTYEQYF
TRBV27	TRBJ1-4	TRBD1	CASSSRPGQVREKLFF
TRBV6-5	TRBJ2-3	-	CASSLRDPRTDTQYF
TRBV6-1	TRBJ1-5	TRBD1	CASSENRGVNQPQHF
TRBV11-3	TRBJ1-2	TRBD1	CASSEDRSYGYTF
TRBV15	TRBJ2-7	-	CATSSDGLRVYEQYF
TRBV2	TRBJ2-2	TRBD2	CASSGRREVRELFF
TRBV7-3	TRBJ2-2	-	CASSFSIAGELFF
TRBV6-5	TRBJ2-3	-	CASSYVEDTDTQYF
TRBV19	TRBJ2-7	TRBD2	CASSDKADDRGGEQYF
TRBV6-1	TRBJ2-7	TRBD2	CASSATSGFSYEQYF
TRBV15	TRBJ2-1	TRBD2	CATSRGAGGYEQFF
TRBV5-1	TRBJ2-2	TRBD1	CASKGSGGTGELFF
TRBV5-1	TRBJ2-2	-	CASRTDLSGELFF
TRBV6-4	TRBJ2-2	-	CASSEWDSTNTGELFF
TRBV5-1	TRBJ2-6	-	CASSLTLSGANVLTF